The source of this T cell receptor (beta chain) is a study of T-cell reconstitution after alpha-beta-depleted transplantation in children. The V gene end was trimmed by 3 bases and the J gene end by 7 bases; junction bases not matched to a gene: 10. This CDR3 comprises 15 residues. The germline V gene encodes CDR1 DFQATT and CDR2 SNEGSKA (reference sequence). Preparation of the TCRbeta library involved a method that used unique molecular identifiers. TCRdb ran MiXCR on the PCR reads and lists one entry per CDR3 protein. This sample has 150,000 to 250,000 distinct CDR3 sequences; roughly 15% occur once, and the top ten carry around 14%. The sample holds many counts of this clonotype.

This chain joins TRBV20-1 and TRBJ2-1; 9 nucleotides match TRBD1. Specimen: PBMCs from the stem cell graft donor, collected from the stem cell graft. This TCR was recovered from a human donor who donated a stem cell graft to a child with acute lymphoblastic leukemia. In nucleotides, the CDR3 is TGCAGTGCTAGTCAAGCACAGGGGGCTGGTAATGAGCAGTTCTTC. Translating it yields CSASQAQGAGNEQFF.